The 13 T cell receptor beta chains below all came from one sample that was sequenced in a study of breast tumors, draining lymph nodes, adjacent tissues. The lymph nodes were axillary draining lymph nodes from breast cancer patients. MiXCR, applied by TCRdb to the multiplex PCR reads, yields one record per CDR3 protein. Among approximately 280,000 distinct CDR3 sequences, 30% were seen once, and the ten largest hold roughly 1.1%. Sample: axillary lymph node tissue. These receptors originate from a female donor with breast cancer. Some clones in this sample may be carry-over from other donors' samples.

J is TRBJ1-2 and V is TRBV20-1; TRBD1 matches at 9 bases. Trimming took 3 bases from V and 4 from J; bases not matched to a gene: 9. The CDR3 is made up of 15 amino acids. The germline gives CDR1 DFQATT, CDR2 SNEGSKA (reference sequence). The CDR3 bases are TGCAGTGCTAGTGATGGGACAGGGAATACCTATGGCTACACCTTC. It specifies CSASDGTGNTYGYTF.

This clonotype was detected a few times. Being one base from a much bigger clone, this may be a read error. Lacking the conserved final phenylalanine or tryptophan, this CDR3 likely reflects a read error. The DNA is omitted, as the CDR3 cannot be located on it reliably, and the CDR3 follows TCRdb's listing. The rearrangement uses TRBV20-1 and TRBJ2-1. Germline V CDR1 and CDR2: DFQATT, SNEGSKA (reference sequence). The CDR3 is 11 residues long, ends included. CDR3 residues: CSARATASYSN.

This clonotype was counted at least ten times. The chain combines TRBV24-1 with TRBJ2-1; the match to TRBD2 covers 7 bases. This CDR3 has 16 residues. In germline, CDR1 is KGHDR, CDR2 SFDVKD. The trim removed 3 bases at V and 3 bases at J, leaving 7 bases unmatched. As DNA, the CDR3 is TGTGCCACCAGTGATCCCAGCGGGGCCTACTACAATGAGCAGTTCTTC. Its translation: CATSDPSGAYYNEQFF.

This clonotype was picked up many times. This chain uses TRBV10-3 with TRBJ1-6; maybe TRBD1 (6 bases). Trimming stripped 0 bases from V and 7 bases from J, with 13 bases between. The CDR3 sequence is 16 residues long. The germline V gene has CDR1 ENHRY and CDR2 SYGVKD. The CDR3 loop reads CAISESDRTGNSPLHF. In DNA, the CDR3 is TGTGCCATCAGTGAGTCGGACAGAACGGGAAATTCACCCCTCCACTTT.

As to this clonotype: This may come from a read error, since a much larger clone is one base off. J is TRBJ1-3 and V is TRBV11-3; D perhaps matches TRBD1 (5 bases). In germline, CDR1 is SGHNT, CDR2 YENEEA. Trimming stripped 8 bases from V and 9 bases from J, with 17 bases between. The CDR3 consists of 13 residues. The CDR3 is CASEGVGVTTIYF. CDR3 DNA sequence: TGTGCCAGCGAAGGCGTGGGGGTGACCACCATATATTTT.

The V call is TRBV27, the J call TRBJ2-5; 12 bases map to TRBD2. Germline V gene data show CDR1 as MNHEY and CDR2 as SMNVEV (reference sequence). The ends lost 3 bases at V and 5 bases at J; junction bases unmatched: 4. The CDR3 extends over 15 amino acids. The DNA for the CDR3 is TGTGCCAGCAGTTTCGGACTAGCGGGACGGGAGACCCAGTACTTC. It is translated as CASSFGLAGRETQYF.

This clonotype was detected many times. The rearrangement joins TRBV7-9 to TRBJ2-1; TRBD2 matches at 10 bases. Losses at the gene ends were 1 base for V and 1 base for J; bases not matched to a gene: 10. Germline V gene lookup returns CDR1 SEHNR and CDR2 FQNEAQ (reference sequence). The CDR3 is 19 amino acids. CDR3 DNA sequence: TGTGCCAGCAGCTTAGAAACGACGGGAGCGGGAGGGTCCTACAATGAGCAGTTCTTC. It yields the protein CASSLETTGAGGSYNEQFF.

This clonotype was recorded at least ten times. The genes are TRBV7-2 and TRBJ2-1, with D possibly being TRBD1 (6 bases). Germline V CDR1 and CDR2: SGHTA, FQGNSA. This CDR3 is built from 15 residues. V was trimmed by 5 bases and J by 11 bases, leaving 22 bases between them. The CDR3 loop reads CASSHDRIGQIKQFF. CDR3 nucleotides: TGTGCCAGCAGCCACGACAGGATTGGGCAGATAAAGCAGTTCTTC.

This rearrangement joins TRBV7-2 to TRBJ1-2; 9 positions match TRBD1. There are 14 residues in the CDR3. The germline V gene has CDR1 SGHTA and CDR2 FQGNSA. The V segment lost 4 bases and the J segment 6 bases; nucleotides outside the gene matches: 6. CDR3 DNA sequence: TGTGCCAGCAGCTCTCAACGGACAGGGGATGGCTACACCTTC. The encoded protein is CASSSQRTGDGYTF.

On this clonotype itself: Sequence at one end of the junction differs from germline and may be a read error. The rearrangement joins TRBV15 to TRBJ2-5; D possibly corresponds to TRBD2 (6 bases). CDR3 size: 17 residues. CDR1 is LNHNV and CDR2 is YYDKDF in the germline V gene (reference sequence). DNA for the CDR3: TGTGCCACCAGTAGAGGTTGGGGGGATACAACTCAAGAGGCCCAGTACTTC. Its translation: CATSRGWGDTTQEAQYF. Full variable domain (missing parts from reference TRBV15 and TRBJ2-5): DAMVIQNPRYQVTQFGKPVTLSCSQTLNHNVMYWYQQKSSQAPKLLFHYYDKDFNNEADTPDNFQSRRPNTSFCFLDIRSPGLGDTAMYLCATSRGWGDTTQEAQYFGPGTRLLVL.

The sample holds a few counts of this clonotype. CDR3 region: CASSIDLGTGSNEQFF. CDR3 nucleotide sequence: TGTGCCAGTAGTATAGATCTGGGGACAGGGTCAAATGAGCAGTTCTTC. The chain links TRBV19 to TRBJ2-1, with 9 bases aligning to TRBD1. Unmatched junction bases numbered 7, after V lost 0 bases and J lost 7 bases. CDR3 size: 16 residues. Germline loops: CDR1 LNHDA, CDR2 SQIVND (reference sequence).

As concerns this clonotype: A much larger clone lies a single base off, so this may be a read error. This CDR3 fails to terminate in the conserved phenylalanine or tryptophan, so it likely reflects a read error. J is TRBJ2-1 and V is TRBV7-9; D call uncertain. V was clipped by 3 bases and J by 1 base, with 7 bases between them. Per the germline V gene, CDR1 is SEHNR and CDR2 is FQNEAQ (reference sequence). The CDR3 runs to 14 residues. CDR3 residues: CASSFTKSYNEQFL. The CDR3 coding sequence is TGTGCCAGCAGCTTTACGAAGTCCTACAATGAGCAGTTCCTC.

The sample holds many counts of this clonotype. This sequence joins TRBV10-3 and TRBJ2-1; 13 bases are a match to TRBD2. J gave up 8 bases and V 4 bases, and 17 bases lay outside the gene matches. Germline V gene sequence: CDR1 ENHRY, CDR2 SYGVKD. The CDR3 covers 19 residues. CDR3 sequence: CAISGGGTSGILAAYEQFF. DNA of the CDR3: TGTGCCATCAGTGGGGGGGGGACTAGCGGGATCCTAGCGGCGTATGAGCAGTTCTTC.